The rows below give T cell receptor beta chains drawn from one sample of a study of blood T cell repertoires in COVID-19. Assay used: immunoSEQ multiplex PCR; TCRdb lists only in-frame clones, some missing. The table has more than 250,000 clones, about 84% seen once. The sample comprised peripheral blood. These receptors came from a woman between 45 and 60 years old with acute or convalescent COVID-19. Both conserved end residues are part of each CDR3. Fields, in order: J gene, V gene, clone size, D gene, CDR3 DNA, CDR3 protein. A D gene is named only where the DNA matches it firmly. Clone sizes are given selectively: once, few, many, or a class where the clone is expanded.

j_call: TRBJ1-5
v_call: TRBV30
clone_size: -
d_call: TRBD1
cdr3_nt: TGTGCCTGGAACAGGGGGTCCTATCAGCCCCAGCATTTT
cdr3_aa: CAWNRGSYQPQHF

j_call: TRBJ2-7
v_call: TRBV6-5
clone_size: few
d_call: TRBD2
cdr3_nt: TGTGCCAGCAGTAGCGGGAGGACCCCAGGCGAGCAGTACTTC
cdr3_aa: CASSSGRTPGEQYF

j_call: TRBJ2-7
v_call: TRBV28
clone_size: -
d_call: TRBD2
cdr3_nt: TGTGCCAGCAGTACGGGGCTAGCGGGAGGGGACGAGCAGTACTTC
cdr3_aa: CASSTGLAGGDEQYF

j_call: TRBJ2-5
v_call: TRBV28
clone_size: -
d_call: TRBD1
cdr3_nt: TGTGCCAGCAGTTCCCTACAGGGGATTATTCAAGAGACCCAGTACTTC
cdr3_aa: CASSSLQGIIQETQYF

j_call: TRBJ1-4
v_call: TRBV15
clone_size: -
d_call: -
cdr3_nt: TGTGCCACCAGCAGACAGGGGAGTGAAAAACTGTTTTTT
cdr3_aa: CATSRQGSEKLFF

j_call: TRBJ2-1
v_call: TRBV25-1
clone_size: -
d_call: -
cdr3_nt: TGTGCCAGCAGTGAATATCGGGGTAGCTCGTTCTTC
cdr3_aa: CASSEYRGSSFF

j_call: TRBJ2-1
v_call: TRBV18
clone_size: few
d_call: TRBD2
cdr3_nt: TGTGCCAGCTCACACGGGACTAGCGGGCGATACAATGAGCAGTTCTTC
cdr3_aa: CASSHGTSGRYNEQFF

j_call: TRBJ2-1
v_call: TRBV11-3
clone_size: -
d_call: TRBD1
cdr3_nt: TGTGCCAGCGGACAGGGAAACAATGAGCAGTTCTTC
cdr3_aa: CASGQGNNEQFF

j_call: TRBJ1-2
v_call: TRBV28
clone_size: -
d_call: -
cdr3_nt: TGTGCCAGCAGCCCCGCCCCCCGGGGGTCCTATGGCTACACCTTC
cdr3_aa: CASSPAPRGSYGYTF

j_call: TRBJ2-5
v_call: TRBV27
clone_size: -
d_call: TRBD1
cdr3_nt: TGTGCCAGCAGACAGGGGGGCGGGCCACTCAGAAGGGAGACCCAGTACTTC
cdr3_aa: CASRQGGGPLRRETQYF

j_call: TRBJ1-5
v_call: TRBV27
clone_size: -
d_call: -
cdr3_nt: TGTGCCAGCAGTTTCAAGGCCGGGGGTGGCCAGCCCCAGCATTTT
cdr3_aa: CASSFKAGGGQPQHF

j_call: TRBJ2-1
v_call: TRBV30
clone_size: once
d_call: -
cdr3_nt: TGTGCCTGTCCAGGGCAGGAAATTGAGCAGTTCTTC
cdr3_aa: CACPGQEIEQFF

j_call: TRBJ2-1
v_call: TRBV5-4
clone_size: few
d_call: -
cdr3_nt: TGTGCCAGCAGCCCCCGGGACTCCTTCTACAATGAGCAGTTCTTC
cdr3_aa: CASSPRDSFYNEQFF

j_call: TRBJ2-7
v_call: TRBV5-1
clone_size: -
d_call: -
cdr3_nt: TGCGCCAGCAGCTGGGTTGGGGGCGCCGGATACGAGCAGTACTTC
cdr3_aa: CASSWVGGAGYEQYF

j_call: TRBJ2-1
v_call: TRBV30
clone_size: -
d_call: TRBD1
cdr3_nt: TGTGCCTGGAGTGTAAAGGACAGGGCGAAGTTCTTC
cdr3_aa: CAWSVKDRAKFF

j_call: TRBJ1-4
v_call: TRBV5-4
clone_size: few
d_call: -
cdr3_nt: TGTGCCAGCAGCCCATCCGGTGAAAAACTGTTTTTT
cdr3_aa: CASSPSGEKLFF

j_call: TRBJ2-3
v_call: TRBV2
clone_size: -
d_call: TRBD2
cdr3_nt: TGTGCCAGCAGGACTAGCGGAGTCACAGATACGCAGTATTTT
cdr3_aa: CASRTSGVTDTQYF

j_call: TRBJ2-1
v_call: TRBV19
clone_size: once
d_call: -
cdr3_nt: TGTGCCAGTAGCCCCCGCACGAGGAATGAGCAGTTCTTC
cdr3_aa: CASSPRTRNEQFF

j_call: TRBJ1-2
v_call: TRBV19
clone_size: -
d_call: TRBD1
cdr3_nt: TGTGCCAGTAGTATAACAGGGGTTAACTATGGCTACACCTTC
cdr3_aa: CASSITGVNYGYTF

j_call: TRBJ1-2
v_call: TRBV6-1
clone_size: -
d_call: -
cdr3_nt: TGTGCCAGCAGTGAAACTCAGTGGGGCTCCTATGGCTACACCTTC
cdr3_aa: CASSETQWGSYGYTF

j_call: TRBJ2-5
v_call: TRBV7-8
clone_size: -
d_call: -
cdr3_nt: TGTGCCAGCAGCCCACCCCAGGGGACGGAGACCCAGTACTTC
cdr3_aa: CASSPPQGTETQYF

j_call: TRBJ1-3
v_call: TRBV7-9
clone_size: -
d_call: -
cdr3_nt: TGTGCCAGCAGAACTGACAGGACCTCTGGAAACACCATATATTTT
cdr3_aa: CASRTDRTSGNTIYF

j_call: TRBJ2-1
v_call: TRBV4-3
clone_size: -
d_call: TRBD2
cdr3_nt: TGCGCCAGCAGCCGGGCGGGAGGTGAGCAGTTCTTC
cdr3_aa: CASSRAGGEQFF

j_call: TRBJ2-3
v_call: TRBV6-2/TRBV6-3
clone_size: -
d_call: TRBD2
cdr3_nt: TGTGCCAGCAGTTCACGAGAGGCGGGAGACGCAGATACGCAGTATTTT
cdr3_aa: CASSSREAGDADTQYF

j_call: TRBJ1-2
v_call: TRBV7-3
clone_size: -
d_call: -
cdr3_nt: TGTGCCAGCAGCTTAAGTGGGGGGTACTATGGCTACACCTTC
cdr3_aa: CASSLSGGYYGYTF

j_call: TRBJ2-1
v_call: TRBV5-1
clone_size: once
d_call: TRBD1
cdr3_nt: TGCGCCAGCAGCCTACAAGGACAGGGGGCCGGGAATGAGCAGTTCTTC
cdr3_aa: CASSLQGQGAGNEQFF

j_call: TRBJ2-7
v_call: TRBV7-9
clone_size: -
d_call: TRBD1
cdr3_nt: TGTGCCAGCAGCCCCTGGGGGACAGCGGCCTACGAGCAGTACTTC
cdr3_aa: CASSPWGTAAYEQYF

j_call: TRBJ1-1
v_call: TRBV5-4
clone_size: -
d_call: -
cdr3_nt: TGTGCCAGCAGCTTGAGGGGTTATTTTAACACTGAAGCTTTCTTT
cdr3_aa: CASSLRGYFNTEAFF

j_call: TRBJ1-6
v_call: TRBV4-3
clone_size: -
d_call: TRBD1
cdr3_nt: TGCGCCAGCCGTCAGGGGGCCGGGGACCCAATTTCACCCCTCCACTTT
cdr3_aa: CASRQGAGDPISPLHF

j_call: TRBJ2-1
v_call: TRBV18
clone_size: -
d_call: TRBD2
cdr3_nt: TGTGCCAGCTCACCAAGGACTAGTAATGAGCAGTTCTTC
cdr3_aa: CASSPRTSNEQFF

j_call: TRBJ2-7
v_call: TRBV5-5
clone_size: once
d_call: TRBD1
cdr3_nt: TGTGCCAGCAACTTGGGGGGACAGGTCACCTACGAGCAGTACTTC
cdr3_aa: CASNLGGQVTYEQYF

j_call: TRBJ2-1
v_call: TRBV4-1
clone_size: -
d_call: TRBD2
cdr3_nt: TGCGCCAGCAGCCGCGGGACTAGCGGGGACTATGAGCAGTTCTTC
cdr3_aa: CASSRGTSGDYEQFF

j_call: TRBJ1-2
v_call: TRBV5-1
clone_size: -
d_call: TRBD1
cdr3_nt: TGCGCCAGCAGTATTAGGGGACAGGGAGCGGCTGGCTACACCTTC
cdr3_aa: CASSIRGQGAAGYTF

j_call: TRBJ1-1
v_call: TRBV6-6
clone_size: -
d_call: TRBD1
cdr3_nt: TGTGCCAGCAGTTACTCTGACAGGGCCAACACTGAAGCTTTCTTT
cdr3_aa: CASSYSDRANTEAFF

j_call: TRBJ2-7
v_call: TRBV9
clone_size: few
d_call: TRBD2
cdr3_nt: TGTGCCAGCAGCGTAGCGCGGGAGAACTACGAGCAGTACTTC
cdr3_aa: CASSVARENYEQYF

j_call: TRBJ2-7
v_call: TRBV5-1
clone_size: -
d_call: TRBD1
cdr3_nt: TGCGCCAGCAATGAAGGGCAGGGGGTCGGAGAGCAGTACTTC
cdr3_aa: CASNEGQGVGEQYF

j_call: TRBJ2-5
v_call: TRBV7-9
clone_size: -
d_call: TRBD2
cdr3_nt: TGTGCCAGCAGCTGGAGCGGGAAGGAACAAGAGACCCAGTACTTC
cdr3_aa: CASSWSGKEQETQYF

j_call: TRBJ2-1
v_call: TRBV28
clone_size: -
d_call: -
cdr3_nt: TGTGCCAGCAGTTTATTAGCTAATGAGCAGTTCTTC
cdr3_aa: CASSLLANEQFF

j_call: TRBJ1-2
v_call: TRBV7-3
clone_size: -
d_call: TRBD1
cdr3_nt: TGTGCCAGCAGCTTAAGCGGCCAGGGGGCTGTCGGCTACACCTTC
cdr3_aa: CASSLSGQGAVGYTF

j_call: TRBJ2-1
v_call: TRBV30
clone_size: -
d_call: TRBD2
cdr3_nt: TGTGCCTGGACAGGACTAGCGGTTGAGCAGTTCTTC
cdr3_aa: CAWTGLAVEQFF

j_call: TRBJ2-7
v_call: TRBV5-1
clone_size: -
d_call: TRBD1
cdr3_nt: TGCGCCAGCAGTCCCGGGACAGGCGCCTACGAGCAGTACTTC
cdr3_aa: CASSPGTGAYEQYF

j_call: TRBJ2-3
v_call: TRBV27
clone_size: -
d_call: -
cdr3_nt: TGTGCCAGCATCGACTTCTTCGGAAACACAGATACGCAGTATTTT
cdr3_aa: CASIDFFGNTDTQYF

j_call: TRBJ2-7
v_call: TRBV19
clone_size: -
d_call: TRBD1
cdr3_nt: TGTGCCAGTAGTAATACAGGGGGCGAGGCCTACGAGCAGTACTTC
cdr3_aa: CASSNTGGEAYEQYF

j_call: TRBJ1-2
v_call: TRBV15
clone_size: -
d_call: TRBD1
cdr3_nt: TGTGCCACCAGCGGGGGGACAGATCGTTGGTATGGCTACACCTTC
cdr3_aa: CATSGGTDRWYGYTF

j_call: TRBJ2-7
v_call: TRBV6-5
clone_size: -
d_call: -
cdr3_nt: TGTGCCAGCAGTTACTCGAGCCGGTTCGAGCAGTACTTC
cdr3_aa: CASSYSSRFEQYF